This T cell receptor beta chain was sequenced for a study of CD8+ T cells in alopecia areata (dated by TCRdb to the late 2010s). Turning to the overall study: Skin from C3H/HeJ donors with spontaneous alopecia (roughly 6-13 months old) was grafted onto female C3H/HeJ recipients that were about 7-10 weeks old. To study T cell clonal expansion in alopecia areata, the researchers applied high-throughput TCRbeta sequencing to both the C3H/HeJ mouse model and human patients. Human TCRbeta sequencing covered scalp tissue and sorted CD4+ and CD8+ peripheral blood T cells from patchy and totalis/universalis alopecia areata patients and healthy controls. Scalp clonality was compared among normal scalp (n=4), patchy alopecia areata scalp (n=8), and alopecia totalis/universalis scalp (n=8). RNA was obtained with the PAXgene miRNA kit for fixed scalp, the miRNeasy kit for PBMCs, and the RNeasy kit for mouse skin. TCRbeta CDR3 regions were amplified by immunoSEQ multiplex PCR with 35 Vbeta forward and 13 Jbeta reverse primers. General conclusions and limits of the study: Shared TCR sequences between patients were less evident than in mice, which may be partly attributable to HLA diversity in the patient population. Compared with normal scalp, lesional scalp, particularly in alopecia totalis/universalis, had higher clonality and more expanded CD8+ clones, which suggests antigenic drive. Unlike mouse skin, which is dominated by gammadelta T cells, normal human skin has resident alphabeta T cells that are also sequenced, and this complicates analysis of the scalp TCR repertoire.

The library relied on the immunoSEQ multiplex PCR assay. RNA was extracted from all samples and reverse transcribed into cDNA as template for TCR sequencing. First-strand cDNA was synthesized using SuperScript III with a 2:1 mix of oligo-dT and random hexamers. A synthetic immune receptor repertoire was used to gauge amplification bias, and whatever bias remained was removed computationally. Sequencing of the libraries was done on Illumina HiSeq using 60 bp reads that spanned the CDR3 and were read from J toward V. Processing in the source paper ran as follows. Raw reads were preprocessed to remove errors, and CDR3 was defined by IMGT conventions from the conserved cysteine to phenylalanine. Clonality was computed as 1 minus the Shannon entropy, with the entropy normalized by log2 of the number of productive unique TCRs. CD4 or CD8 identity of scalp clones was inferred by cross-referencing scalp TCRbeta sequences with sorted blood CD4 and CD8 repertoires. The source is immuneACCESS, and TCRdb retained only in-frame sequences with V and J called. Part of the clones is not carried over; for the studies checked, unresolved V genes explain less than half of this, and the remainder is unexplained. That table is the source of V, J and clone size, and D and trimming were worked out from the DNA. For this sample, fewer than 7,500 clones are listed, none of them singletons. The ten largest make up 30% to 35% of the sample.

This clone was detected many times. Its binding antigen is unknown. This is a mouse receptor, so gene names and germline sequences are those of the mouse. Pooled mouse cutaneous lymph node cells were stained for CD4, CD8alpha, NKG2D, NKG2ACE and other markers and were then sorted on a BD Influx. Sequencing was performed on CD8+ T cells sorted from a lymph node. This receptor was taken from a C3H/HeJ mouse with alopecia areata. This mouse strain bears the MHC haplotype H2-k.

This receptor has the CDR3 CASSEVGLGSGQLYF. CDR3 DNA (partial): TGTGCCAGCAGTGAGGTGGGACTGGGGTCCGGG. The chain is assembled from TRBV13-3 and TRBJ2-2, with TRBD2 matching 10 junction bases. Read data end 4 residues before the CDR3 end; the end is taken from the germline J gene. The germline V and J ends show losses of 2 bases and 6 bases respectively, and no gene match explains 4 bases of the junction. Spanning cysteine to phenylalanine, the CDR3 consists of 15 amino acids. The DNA shown is the part of the CDR3 that was read: 33 bases, in frame from base 1. Sequences NNHDY (CDR1) and SYVADS (CDR2) are obtained from the germline V gene.